This record looks at one T cell receptor beta chain sequence and its context. Its cognate antigen is unknown. Clones were sequenced by immunoSEQ multiplex PCR, and TCRdb holds only the in-frame ones, with some missing. Counted here are tens of thousands of clones, roughly 94% occurring once; the ten biggest clones make up 0.69%. This sample stems from a study of cytomegalovirus exposure and HLA in healthy donors. These donors were members of the approximately 110-subject validation cohort, a group separate from the approximately 670-subject first cohort. General study points: There were under 200 TCR beta chains listed as cytomegalovirus-associated. Most TCR sequences showed up rarely, but some public TCRs showed up in many donors. Per published reports, the classifier diagnosed cytomegalovirus status with high specificity and sensitivity.

The germline V gene encodes CDR1 KGHSH and CDR2 LQKENI. J was trimmed by 5 bases and V by 3 bases; bases with no gene match: 1. CDR3 size: 14 residues. The chain links TRBV18 to TRBJ1-1, with 12 nucleotides matching TRBD1. The receptor comes from a young woman in good health and CMV-seronegative. Material: PBMCs. The CDR3 region has the DNA TGTGCCAGCTCACCGGGACAGGGGGCAACTGAAGCTTTCTTT. This translates into CASSPGQGATEAFF. Together with reference TRBV18 and TRBJ1-1, the CDR3 gives the full variable domain: NAGVMQNPRHLVRRRGQEARLRCSPMKGHSHVYWYRQLPEEGLKFMVYLQKENIIDESGMPKERFSAEFPKEGPSILRIQQVVRGDSAAYFCASSPGQGATEAFFGQGTRLTVV.